Included here is one TCR beta chain sequence, with context. Its matching antigen is unknown. The PCR had 60 Vbeta and 13 Jbeta primers. This table comes from immunoSEQ multiplex PCR, and its TCRdb copy is limited to in-frame clones, with some not included. The sample contains roughly 250,000 clones, roughly 80% of which appear only once. This sample was included in a study of cytomegalovirus exposure and HLA in healthy donors. Regarding the study as a whole: Links to common viral pathogens appeared, in a later analysis, for several of the most significant clusters. Accurate prediction of most subjects' HLA-A and HLA-B alleles from TCR beta sequences was reported. Later genetic work tied a missense DCLRE1C variant to beta-chain V and J trimming. Most TCR sequences showed up rarely, but some public TCRs showed up in many donors.

Germline lookup yields CDR1 SGHAT and CDR2 FQDESV (reference sequence). CDR3 length: 14 residues. The ends were cut back, 3 bases at V and 5 bases at J, with 13 bases in the middle. The chain is built from TRBV11-1 and TRBJ2-5; a weak D match, TRBD1 (6 bases). The sequence came from a girl aged 2 to 9 in good health and CMV-seronegative. Source material: PBMCs. This chain's CDR3 is CASSFYRVGETQYF. The DNA for the CDR3 is TGTGCCAGCAGCTTTTACAGGGTCGGGGAGACCCAGTACTTC.